A selection of T cell receptor beta chains follows, all from one sample in a study of identical twins. TCRdb itself ran the 5' RACE reads through MiXCR, one entry per CDR3 protein. Here the sample spans 1.5 million or so distinct CDR3 sequences, more than 30% being singletons. Sequencing used cord blood. All receptors come from a newborn girl in good health. Each CDR3 is given with its conserved first and last residue. The order of the fields is V gene, J gene, CDR3 protein.

V: TRBV20-1; J: TRBJ1-6; CDR3: CSARRAGNSSPLHF
V: TRBV11-2; J: TRBJ1-1; CDR3: CASSLGGPQGAEAFF
V: TRBV3-1; J: TRBJ2-7; CDR3: CASSQQGYEQYF
V: TRBV4-2; J: TRBJ2-7; CDR3: CASSHTGGQSYEQYF
V: TRBV28; J: TRBJ2-6; CDR3: CASSFLGLAGVVSSGANVLTF
V: TRBV6-5; J: TRBJ2-7; CDR3: CASRLQGAKDEQYF
V: TRBV7-2; J: .; CDR3: CASSLESRTSGSLYEQYF
V: TRBV4-2; J: TRBJ2-7; CDR3: CASSQSGLAGGTYEQYF
V: TRBV28; J: TRBJ2-3; CDR3: CASSFYTSGRVVNTQYF
V: TRBV6-6; J: TRBJ2-6; CDR3: CASGTENVLTF
V: TRBV11-2; J: TRBJ2-1; CDR3: CASSPGIRVQYEQFF
V: TRBV28; J: TRBJ1-2; CDR3: CASSLTTGIYGYTF
V: TRBV20-1; J: TRBJ2-7; CDR3: CSARDRGPTYEQYF
V: TRBV27; J: TRBJ2-7; CDR3: CASSLSGLAGYEQYF
V: TRBV24-1; J: TRBJ2-5; CDR3: CATSDPTGPQETQYF
V: TRBV6-6; J: TRBJ2-3; CDR3: CASSYMWAGTDTQYF
V: TRBV30; J: TRBJ1-5; CDR3: CVWNGGRDQPQHF
V: TRBV10-3; J: TRBJ1-2; CDR3: CAARGTMSNYGYTF
V: TRBV24-1; J: TRBJ2-5; CDR3: CATSDSPPSLAGPGNEQYF
V: TRBV5-1; J: .; CDR3: CASSPTSGAFYNEQYF
V: TRBV11-2; J: TRBJ2-1; CDR3: CASSFGVPYNEQFF
V: TRBV6-1; J: TRBJ2-1; CDR3: CASSQESRPGNEQFF
V: TRBV20-1; J: TRBJ2-4; CDR3: CSARDQLLAGAKNIQYF
V: TRBV20-1; J: TRBJ2-7; CDR3: CSANLPGTPYEQYF
V: TRBV13; J: TRBJ2-3; CDR3: CASSATSGSGGTQYF
V: TRBV20-1; J: TRBJ1-5; CDR3: CSASTGFNQPQHF
V: TRBV20-1; J: TRBJ2-7; CDR3: CSAIPDSRYNEQYF
V: TRBV2; J: TRBJ2-7; CDR3: CASSESTTAMYF